The clone carrying this TCR beta chain was seen repeatedly, ten times or more. The antigen remains undetermined. During construction of the library, unique molecular identifiers were attached to individual cDNA molecules for quantitative, reproducible TCR counting. One entry per CDR3 protein results from TCRdb running MiXCR on the RACE reads. The table includes approximately 80,000 distinct CDR3 sequences, 12% to 15% detected once. Time point described: pre-sensitization, week 0. Stated treatment: therapeutic diphenylcyclopropenone sensitization with weekly scalp DPC. This sample is part of a study of human T cells and chemical hapten exposure. Study-wide background: Chiefly female patients presented with alopecia areata, totalis or universalis.

Whole-study results and caveats: DPC sensitization left the count of TCRs above 1 in 1000 unchanged.

Trimming took off 4 bases at V and 3 bases at J, with 10 bases between the two ends. CDR3 length equals 13 residues. Germline V gives CDR1 SGDLS, CDR2 YYNGEE. The material was whole blood, obtained in connection with sensitization to the hapten diphenylcyclopropenone (DPC). V is TRBV9 and J is TRBJ1-1, with a tentative D call TRBD1 (5 bases). The sequence derives from a woman in her fifties or sixties with alopecia areata. Some clones in this sample may be carry-over from other donors' samples. The CDR3 nucleotides read TGTGCCAGCAGCCAGGGTGCCGACACTGAAGCTTTCTTT. It is translated as CASSQGADTEAFF.